The clone carrying this TCR beta chain was detected many times. This CDR3 is built from 13 residues. V lost 7 bases and J 0 bases, leaving 9 bases between the germline ends. From germline, CDR1 is MNHEY and CDR2 SMNVEV (reference sequence). This entry comes from a study of blood T cells in healthy people across ages. Study information: In model experiments, template switching was able to capture about one barcoded beta molecule for every two T cells that were present.

Using a J-beta primer mix together with a sample-barcoded 5' primer, a second PCR was run for roughly 6 to 12 cycles. MiXCR, applied by TCRdb to the 5' RACE reads, yields one record per CDR3 protein. In the table there are more than 650,000 distinct CDR3 sequences, around a quarter of which are singletons. The same data also contributed to another study, on T cells of mothers and their children. This second report adds: Slightly higher but non-significant overlap marked related mother-child pairs versus unrelated pairs.

The receptor was isolated from a boy between 10 and 17 years old in good health. Sequences were obtained from blood. This sequence joins TRBV27 and TRBJ1-1; no clear D gene. DNA of the CDR3: TGTGCCAGCATGGCCCTCATGAACACTGAAGCTTTCTTT. It encodes CASMALMNTEAFF.